Presented here are 20 T cell receptor beta chains from one specimen sequenced in a study of CD8+CD57+ T cells in acquired aplastic anemia. Patients selected for sequencing had displayed CD8+CD57+ cell expansion by flow cytometry. Genomic DNA provided the template from which TCR beta VDJ and CDR3 profiles were obtained. MiXCR was run by TCRdb on the reads, yielding one entry per CDR3 protein. The sample includes fewer than 80,000 distinct CDR3 sequences, roughly 72% of them seen just once. Material: sorted CD4+, CD8+, or CD8+CD57+ T cells (not recorded which) from PBMCs. These receptors originate from a human donor with aplastic anemia.

This clonotype was counted between two and nine times. The chain recombines TRBV10-3 with TRBJ2-7; TRBD1 is a possible D gene (8 bases). Deletions cut 5 bases from V and 3 bases from J, with 14 bases between. The V gene's germline CDR1 is ENHRY and CDR2 SYGVKD. The CDR3 runs to 14 residues. Here the CDR3 reads CAISSDRDYYEQYF. For the CDR3, the DNA is TGTGCCATCAGTTCGGACAGGGACTACTACGAGCAGTACTTC.

A single count supports this clonotype. The J gene is TRBJ1-1, the V gene TRBV11-1; 11 bases match TRBD1. CDR3 length: 16 amino acids. In germline, CDR1 is SGHAT, CDR2 FQDESV (reference sequence). V trimming: 5 bases; J trimming: 0 bases; junction bases outside the gene matches: 5. CDR3 nucleotide sequence: TGTGCCAGCAGCAAAGGGACAGGGGGTTTGAACACTGAAGCTTTCTTT. Amino acids: CASSKGTGGLNTEAFF.

The rearrangement uses TRBV10-2 and TRBJ2-3; D unresolved. The length of the CDR3 is 13 residues. Trimming cost V 2 bases and J 4 bases, with 7 bases left between them. CDR1 WSHSY and CDR2 SAAADI come from the germline V gene. DNA for the CDR3: TGCGCCAGCAGTGAGATCCTGTCAGATACGCAGTATTTT. It is translated as CASSEILSDTQYF.

This CDR3 reads CASSLDRGSEKLFF. As DNA, the CDR3 is TGTGCCAGCAGCCTGGACAGGGGGAGTGAAAAACTGTTTTTT. The chain uses TRBV7-9 and TRBJ1-4; TRBD1 matches 10 bases. The length of the CDR3 is 14 residues. Losses at the gene ends were 5 bases for V and 7 bases for J; bases not matched to a gene: 4. Germline CDR1 SEHNR, CDR2 FQNEAQ (reference sequence).

V is TRBV19 and J is TRBJ2-7; D possibly corresponds to TRBD1 (5 bases). Deletions cut 2 bases from V and 3 bases from J, with 11 bases between. CDR3 size: 14 residues. Germline V gene data show CDR1 as LNHDA and CDR2 as SQIVND (reference sequence). The CDR3 loop reads CASSISPGLYEQYF. As DNA, the CDR3 is TGTGCCAGTAGTATAAGTCCAGGGCTCTACGAGCAGTACTTC.

This chain uses TRBV29-1 with TRBJ2-5, with 11 bases that match TRBD2. This CDR3 comprises 14 residues. Germline V gene sequence: CDR1 SQVTM, CDR2 ANQGSEA. After removal of 2 bases from V and 5 bases from J, the junction contained 4 bases not matched to a gene. DNA for the CDR3: TGCAGCGTTGAAATAGCGGGAGGGCCGGAGACCCAGTACTTC. It translates to CSVEIAGGPETQYF.

This clonotype was picked up a small number of times. The J gene is TRBJ1-5, the V gene TRBV20-1; D is possibly TRBD1 (6 bases). The CDR3 runs 14 residues. V lost 4 bases, J lost 0 bases, and 10 bases lay in between. Germline V gives CDR1 DFQATT, CDR2 SNEGSKA (reference sequence). The CDR3 is CSAKGQNSNQPQHF. In DNA form, the CDR3 reads TGCAGTGCTAAGGGACAAAATAGCAATCAGCCCCAGCATTTT.

V and J are TRBV19 and TRBJ1-1; D is ambiguous. The CDR3 totals 13 residues. Germline CDR1 LNHDA, CDR2 SQIVND (reference sequence). Trimming stripped 3 bases from V and 0 bases from J, with 5 bases between. The CDR3 sequence is CASSIHVNTEAFF. In DNA, the CDR3 is TGTGCCAGTAGTATTCATGTGAACACTGAAGCTTTCTTT.

The chain carries TRBV20-1 and TRBJ1-2; D remains ambiguous. Germline values: CDR1 DFQATT, CDR2 SNEGSKA (reference sequence). V dropped 7 bases and J dropped 2 bases, with 14 bases sitting between them. This CDR3 is built from 13 residues. CDR3 nucleotide sequence: TGCAGTGTCGAAGTCCCGGGGAACTATGGCTACACCTTC. Its translation: CSVEVPGNYGYTF.

About this clonotype itself: An end of the junction differs from the germline gene, which may be a read error. The chain recombines TRBV6-1 with TRBJ1-3, with 8 bases aligning to TRBD1. The CDR3 covers 12 residues. CDR1 is MNHNS, CDR2 SASEGT, per germline. The CDR3 bases are TGTGCGAGCAGGGGGCCCGGTGACACCATATATTTT. Protein sequence: CASRGPGDTIYF.

The V and J genes are TRBV29-1 and TRBJ1-2; D gene uncertain. This CDR3 is 13 amino acids long. The V gene lost 2 bases and the J gene lost 6 bases, with 13 bases spanning the gap. Germline loops: CDR1 SQVTM, CDR2 ANQGSEA. The CDR3: CSVEKEGWDGYTF. DNA for the CDR3: TGCAGCGTTGAAAAGGAGGGATGGGATGGCTACACCTTC.

To note about this clonotype: The junction shows a germline mismatch at one end, possibly a read error. V is TRBV15 and J is TRBJ2-7; no reliable D call. The length of the CDR3 is 16 residues. Germline assignment: CDR1 LNHNV and CDR2 YYDKDF (reference sequence). The DNA for the CDR3 is TGTGCCAACAGCTCATCGATAAACACCGGGCCGTACGAGCAGTACTTC. Translated: CANSSSINTGPYEQYF.

DNA for the CDR3: TGTGCCACCAGTGACCACGCTTGGGGCGAGCAGTACTTC. It yields the protein CATSDHAWGEQYF. This chain links TRBV24-1 with TRBJ2-7, with unresolved D. This CDR3 has 13 residues. The ends were cut back, 4 bases at V and 6 bases at J, with 12 bases in the middle. Germline V gene lookup returns CDR1 KGHDR and CDR2 SFDVKD.

The chain carries TRBV13 and TRBJ1-1; D call uncertain. CDR1 and CDR2 (germline): PRHDT, FYEKMQ (reference sequence). V shed 5 bases and J shed 1 base, with 14 bases lying between them. CDR3 length: 15 amino acids. CDR3 sequence: CASSDLGQRNTEAFF. DNA for the CDR3: TGTGCCAGCAGCGACTTGGGCCAGAGGAACACTGAAGCTTTCTTT.

This clonotype was recorded a few times. The chain combines TRBV2 with TRBJ1-2; the D is unclear. Trimming stripped 1 base from V and 2 bases from J, with 2 bases between. This CDR3 is built from 12 residues. Per germline, CDR1 SNHLY and CDR2 FYNNEI. CDR3 in DNA: TGTGCCAGCAGTGAAGACAACTATGGCTACACCTTC. Translating gives CASSEDNYGYTF.

The rearrangement links TRBV12-3 or TRBV12-4 to TRBJ1-2, with a possible D match to TRBD1 (5 bases). V gave up 6 bases and J gave up 6 bases, with 11 bases separating them. The CDR3 consists of 12 residues. CDR3 region: CASRPLGDGYTF. CDR3 in DNA: TGTGCCAGCAGACCCTTAGGGGATGGCTACACCTTC.

This clonotype was seen ten or more times. V is TRBV9 and J is TRBJ2-1; the match to TRBD2 covers 7 bases. The germline V gene has CDR1 SGDLS and CDR2 YYNGEE. V lost 0 bases and J lost 3; bases outside the gene matches: 9. This CDR3 has 17 amino acids. For the CDR3, the DNA is TGTGCCAGCAGCGTAGACGGGGGGACGGACTACTACAATGAGCAGTTCTTC. Residues: CASSVDGGTDYYNEQFF.

V and J are TRBV24-1 and TRBJ1-2; D not certain. The CDR3 extends over 16 amino acids. Germline V gene data show CDR1 as KGHDR and CDR2 as SFDVKD. Deletions cut 1 base from V and 7 bases from J, with 18 bases between. The CDR3 spells CATSDFWGWVGGGYTF. CDR3 bases: TGTGCCACCAGTGATTTTTGGGGTTGGGTGGGAGGTGGCTACACCTTC.

Only one count was recorded for this clonotype. V gene TRBV24-1 combines with J gene TRBJ2-1; D is unclear. The germline V gene has CDR1 KGHDR and CDR2 SFDVKD. The V and J ends lost 4 bases and 9 bases respectively, with 6 bases between them. The CDR3 totals 11 residues. CDR3 in amino acids: CATSDPLEQFF. The CDR3 DNA follows: TGTGCCACCAGTGACCCCCTTGAGCAGTTCTTC.

CDR3 region: CSASEGDHGYTF. Written as DNA, the CDR3 is TGCAGTGCTAGTGAAGGGGACCATGGCTACACCTTC. This chain links TRBV20-1 with TRBJ1-2; a possible D gene is TRBD1 (5 bases). This CDR3 contains 12 residues. The V gene lost 3 bases and the J gene lost 6 bases, with 11 bases spanning the gap. Germline V CDR1 and CDR2: DFQATT, SNEGSKA (reference sequence).